The T cell receptor (beta chain) described here comes from a study of patients and donors after allogeneic stem cell transplantation. TCRdb re-called the RT-PCR reads through MiXCR, storing one row per CDR3 protein. The sample has 200,000 to 250,000 distinct CDR3 sequences, approximately 14% seen once. This clonotype was recorded at least ten times. The CDR3 consists of 15 residues. Per the germline V gene, CDR1 is SGHTA and CDR2 is FQGNSA. With 1 base removed from V and 7 bases from J, the gap between germline ends came to 16 bases. This receptor was identified in a human donor who was either an allogeneic HSCT recipient or a stem cell or donor lymphocyte infusion donor (not recorded which). It is not recorded whose cells these are; they may come from a transplant donor. The chain links TRBV7-2 to TRBJ1-2; possible D gene TRBD1, 6 bases. Sequenced: blood, either unsorted or a sorted T cell fraction (not recorded which). CDR3: CASSLDFRGGGGYTF. The CDR3 coding sequence is TGTGCCAGCAGCTTAGATTTCAGGGGTGGAGGTGGCTACACCTTC. The variable domain in full, with the rest retrieved from reference TRBV7-2 and TRBJ1-2, is GAGVSQSPSNKVTEKGKDVELRCDPISGHTALYWYRQSLGQGLEFLIYFQGNSAPDKSGLPSDRFSAERTGGSVSTLTIQRTQQEDSAVYLCASSLDFRGGGGYTFGSGTRLTVV.